These T cell receptor beta chains were read from a single sample in a study of blood T cell repertoires in COVID-19. Method: immunoSEQ multiplex PCR; TCRdb's copy keeps in-frame clones and lacks some. The sample contains 70,000 or so clones, around nine tenths of which appear only once. The specimen sequenced was peripheral blood. These receptors came from a woman under 30 with acute or convalescent COVID-19. CDR3s include the opening cysteine and the closing phenylalanine or tryptophan. A D gene is named only where the DNA matches it firmly. Expanded clones get a size class; other rows say once, few or many, or leave the size out.

J gene: TRBJ1-6; D gene: -; clone size: once; V gene: TRBV19; CDR3 protein: CASSPMVWGDNSPLHF; CDR3 DNA: TGTGCCAGTAGTCCGATGGTGTGGGGGGATAATTCACCCCTCCACTTT
J gene: TRBJ2-3; D gene: -; clone size: once; V gene: TRBV7-2; CDR3 protein: CASSSSSNTQYF; CDR3 DNA: TGTGCCAGCAGCTCCAGTTCGAATACGCAGTATTTT
J gene: TRBJ2-2; D gene: TRBD2; clone size: -; V gene: TRBV9; CDR3 protein: CASTSGSNTGELFF; CDR3 DNA: TGTGCCAGCACTAGCGGGTCGAACACCGGGGAGCTGTTTTTT
J gene: TRBJ2-1; D gene: -; clone size: -; V gene: TRBV27; CDR3 protein: CASSLSMSVYNEQFF; CDR3 DNA: TGTGCCAGCAGTTTATCGATGTCAGTCTACAATGAGCAGTTCTTC
J gene: TRBJ1-6; D gene: -; clone size: -; V gene: TRBV13; CDR3 protein: CASSGSGTNNSPLHF; CDR3 DNA: TGTGCCAGCAGCGGGTCCGGGACAAATAATTCACCCCTCCACTTT
J gene: TRBJ2-1; D gene: TRBD2; clone size: once; V gene: TRBV6-2/TRBV6-3; CDR3 protein: CASSPKLAGVFYNEQFF; CDR3 DNA: TGTGCCAGCAGTCCAAAACTAGCGGGAGTTTTCTACAATGAGCAGTTCTTC
J gene: TRBJ2-5; D gene: TRBD1; clone size: -; V gene: TRBV3-1/TRBV3-2; CDR3 protein: CASSPTGRSETQYF; CDR3 DNA: TGTGCCAGCAGCCCGACAGGGCGATCAGAGACCCAGTACTTC
J gene: TRBJ2-7; D gene: TRBD2; clone size: -; V gene: TRBV7-8; CDR3 protein: CASSLVPHAGGSEQYF; CDR3 DNA: TGTGCCAGCAGCTTAGTCCCTCACGCGGGGGGGAGCGAGCAGTACTTC
J gene: TRBJ2-1; D gene: TRBD2; clone size: -; V gene: TRBV6-2/TRBV6-3; CDR3 protein: CASSYPRRLAGDNEQFF; CDR3 DNA: TGTGCCAGCAGTTACCCCCGGAGGCTAGCGGGAGACAATGAGCAGTTCTTC
J gene: TRBJ1-5; D gene: -; clone size: -; V gene: TRBV4-1; CDR3 protein: CASSQGDLLLGQPQHF; CDR3 DNA: TGCGCCAGCAGCCAAGGGGACTTACTTCTGGGACAGCCCCAGCATTTT
J gene: TRBJ1-5; D gene: TRBD1; clone size: -; V gene: TRBV27; CDR3 protein: CASSFRGGHQPQHF; CDR3 DNA: TGTGCCAGCAGTTTTCGAGGGGGCCATCAGCCCCAGCATTTT
J gene: TRBJ2-7; D gene: TRBD2; clone size: -; V gene: TRBV10-2; CDR3 protein: CASSDSRLAGDEQYF; CDR3 DNA: TGCGCCAGCAGTGACTCGAGGCTAGCGGGAGACGAGCAGTACTTC
J gene: TRBJ2-3; D gene: TRBD2; clone size: -; V gene: TRBV30; CDR3 protein: CAWAGLGTDTQYF; CDR3 DNA: TGTGCCTGGGCGGGACTAGGCACAGATACGCAGTATTTT
J gene: TRBJ2-7; D gene: -; clone size: few; V gene: TRBV24-1; CDR3 protein: CATSDLTAMEGYEQYF; CDR3 DNA: TGTGCCACCAGTGATTTGACGGCAATGGAGGGTTACGAGCAGTACTTC
J gene: TRBJ2-1; D gene: TRBD2; clone size: -; V gene: TRBV6-2/TRBV6-3; CDR3 protein: CASSELAGMGSYNEQFF; CDR3 DNA: TGTGCCAGCAGTGAGTTAGCGGGAATGGGCTCCTACAATGAGCAGTTCTTC
J gene: TRBJ2-7; D gene: TRBD1; clone size: once; V gene: TRBV4-1; CDR3 protein: CASSQEWGQGIPYEQYF; CDR3 DNA: TGCGCCAGCAGCCAAGAGTGGGGACAGGGGATCCCGTACGAGCAGTACTTC
J gene: TRBJ2-3; D gene: -; clone size: -; V gene: TRBV10-3; CDR3 protein: CAIRRQASTDTQYF; CDR3 DNA: TGTGCCATCAGGAGACAGGCAAGCACAGATACGCAGTATTTT
J gene: TRBJ2-7; D gene: -; clone size: -; V gene: TRBV10-1; CDR3 protein: CASSEGVNREQYF; CDR3 DNA: TGCGCCAGCTCTGAGGGGGTGAACCGCGAGCAGTACTTC
J gene: TRBJ2-7; D gene: -; clone size: -; V gene: TRBV29-1; CDR3 protein: CSVHADSLSYEQYF; CDR3 DNA: TGCAGCGTTCACGCCGACAGTCTTTCCTACGAGCAGTACTTC
J gene: TRBJ2-7; D gene: TRBD1; clone size: -; V gene: TRBV7-2; CDR3 protein: CASSPDPGQGNEQYF; CDR3 DNA: TGTGCCAGCAGCCCCGACCCGGGACAGGGAAACGAGCAGTACTTC
J gene: TRBJ2-1; D gene: TRBD1; clone size: -; V gene: TRBV19; CDR3 protein: CASSPRSRTGNEQFF; CDR3 DNA: TGTGCCAGTAGTCCCCGTTCCAGGACAGGCAATGAGCAGTTCTTC
J gene: TRBJ1-2; D gene: -; clone size: -; V gene: TRBV24-1; CDR3 protein: CATSGGQFYGYTF; CDR3 DNA: TGTGCCACCAGTGGCGGACAGTTCTATGGCTACACCTTC
J gene: TRBJ2-1; D gene: -; clone size: -; V gene: TRBV14; CDR3 protein: CANTGRSYNEQFF; CDR3 DNA: TGTGCCAACACAGGGAGATCCTACAATGAGCAGTTCTTC
J gene: TRBJ2-2; D gene: -; clone size: -; V gene: TRBV5-1; CDR3 protein: CASSLTVNGELFF; CDR3 DNA: TGCGCCAGCAGCCTGACAGTTAACGGGGAGCTGTTTTTT
J gene: TRBJ2-1; D gene: TRBD1; clone size: -; V gene: TRBV25-1; CDR3 protein: CASSGGQGANYNEQFF; CDR3 DNA: TGTGCCAGCAGTGGGGGCCAGGGGGCCAACTACAATGAGCAGTTCTTC
J gene: TRBJ2-7; D gene: TRBD2; clone size: -; V gene: TRBV10-3; CDR3 protein: CAISEVAGTYEQYF; CDR3 DNA: TGTGCCATCAGTGAGGTAGCGGGGACCTACGAGCAGTACTTC
J gene: TRBJ2-5; D gene: TRBD2; clone size: -; V gene: TRBV27; CDR3 protein: CASGLAGGHQETQYF; CDR3 DNA: TGTGCCAGCGGACTAGCGGGGGGGCATCAAGAGACCCAGTACTTC
J gene: TRBJ1-2; D gene: TRBD1; clone size: -; V gene: TRBV5-4; CDR3 protein: CASSFGQGAIGYTF; CDR3 DNA: TGTGCCAGCAGCTTCGGGCAGGGGGCAATCGGCTACACCTTC
J gene: TRBJ2-3; D gene: -; clone size: -; V gene: TRBV30; CDR3 protein: CAWKGTAGYTDTQYF; CDR3 DNA: TGTGCCTGGAAAGGTACCGCGGGGTACACAGATACGCAGTATTTT
J gene: TRBJ2-5; D gene: TRBD2; clone size: -; V gene: TRBV30; CDR3 protein: CAWGGLAQQETQYF; CDR3 DNA: TGTGCCTGGGGGGGACTAGCTCAACAAGAGACCCAGTACTTC
J gene: TRBJ1-1; D gene: -; clone size: once; V gene: TRBV25-1; CDR3 protein: CASSVTANTEAFF; CDR3 DNA: TGTGCCAGCAGTGTTACAGCAAACACTGAAGCTTTCTTT
J gene: TRBJ1-4; D gene: TRBD1; clone size: few; V gene: TRBV18; CDR3 protein: CASSPSGTGVEKLFF; CDR3 DNA: TGTGCCAGCTCACCTTCCGGGACAGGGGTAGAAAAACTGTTTTTT
J gene: TRBJ2-5; D gene: TRBD1; clone size: -; V gene: TRBV3-1/TRBV3-2; CDR3 protein: CASSQARGRETQYF; CDR3 DNA: TGTGCCAGCAGCCAAGCGAGGGGGCGAGAGACCCAGTACTTC
J gene: TRBJ1-1; D gene: -; clone size: once; V gene: TRBV27; CDR3 protein: CASGPSRGTEAFF; CDR3 DNA: TGTGCCAGCGGGCCCTCCAGGGGAACTGAAGCTTTCTTT
J gene: TRBJ1-5; D gene: -; clone size: few; V gene: TRBV7-2; CDR3 protein: CASSFVAVNQPQHF; CDR3 DNA: TGTGCCAGCAGCTTTGTGGCAGTCAATCAGCCCCAGCATTTT
J gene: TRBJ2-7; D gene: TRBD1; clone size: -; V gene: TRBV30; CDR3 protein: CAWSVRDRGVYEQYF; CDR3 DNA: TGTGCCTGGAGTGTAAGGGACAGGGGGGTTTACGAGCAGTACTTC
J gene: TRBJ2-5; D gene: TRBD2; clone size: -; V gene: TRBV9; CDR3 protein: CASSTHYAGDQETQYF; CDR3 DNA: TGTGCCAGCAGCACCCACTATGCGGGGGACCAAGAGACCCAGTACTTC